What follows describes a single T cell receptor (beta chain). What it recognizes is unknown. The TCRbeta library incorporated unique molecular identifiers. TCRdb fed the PCR reads into MiXCR, producing one record per CDR3 protein. In the table there are 600,000 or so distinct CDR3 sequences, 23% of which are singletons. This record comes from a study of T-cell reconstitution after alpha-beta-depleted transplantation in children. Study-level points and caveats: T-cell numbers and diversity, one year after transplant, stemmed largely from T cells that were newly produced. It was reported that alpha-beta T cells came from several hundred expanded graft clones (about two months after transplant). There were some patients whose high TCRbeta diversity at day 60 came from surviving recipient T cells and thymic progenitors.

This receptor was obtained from a boy younger than two who had a stem cell transplant for acute myeloid leukemia, so the T cells may come from the graft donor. This material consisted of PBMCs, mostly from graft donor cells, taken 360 days after TCRalphabeta/CD19-depleted stem cell transplant.

The CDR3 is CSAREVTSGLETQYF. The CDR3 nucleotides are TGCAGTGCTAGAGAGGTCACTAGCGGGTTAGAGACCCAGTACTTC. V gene TRBV20-1 combines with J gene TRBJ2-5; 9 positions match TRBD2. The ends lost 0 bases at V and 4 bases at J; junction bases unmatched: 6. The CDR3 is 15 amino acids. Per the germline V gene, CDR1 is DFQATT and CDR2 is SNEGSKA (reference sequence).